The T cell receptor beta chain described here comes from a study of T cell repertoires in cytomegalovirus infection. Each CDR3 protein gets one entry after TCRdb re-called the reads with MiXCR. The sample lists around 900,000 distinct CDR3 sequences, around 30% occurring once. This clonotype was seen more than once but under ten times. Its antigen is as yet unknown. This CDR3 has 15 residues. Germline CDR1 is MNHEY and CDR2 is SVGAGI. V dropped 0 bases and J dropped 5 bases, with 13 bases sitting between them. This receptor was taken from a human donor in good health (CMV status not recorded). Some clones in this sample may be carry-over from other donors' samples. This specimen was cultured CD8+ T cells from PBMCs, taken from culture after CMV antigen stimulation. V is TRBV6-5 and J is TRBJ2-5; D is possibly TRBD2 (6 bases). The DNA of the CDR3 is TGTGCCAGCAGTTACTCTAGGAGGGGCGACGAGACCCAGTACTTC. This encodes CASSYSRRGDETQYF.